The 11 T cell receptor beta chains presented below share a single source sample, sequenced in a study of T cell responses to AZD1222 COVID-19 vaccine. Sequenced by immunoSEQ multiplex PCR; TCRdb stores in-frame clones only, minus some. This table holds some 110,000 clones, roughly 88% found once. The sample consisted of peripheral blood, taken on day 0 of AZD1222 vaccination. These TCRs come from an adult in good health.

Only one count was recorded for this clone. The chain joins TRBV23-1 to TRBJ2-7; 8 nucleotides agree with TRBD1. TRBV23-1 is designated an ORF whose function remains uncertain. The junction had 14 bases not matched to a gene; V was cut back by 4 bases and J by 9 bases. The CDR3 totals 15 residues. This CDR3 is CASSLLDRVGWVQYF. CDR3 nucleotides: TGCGCCAGCAGTCTCCTGGACAGGGTGGGGTGGGTGCAGTACTTC.

The V gene is TRBV5-1, the J gene TRBJ2-3; 7 bases agree with TRBD2. This CDR3 is 14 amino acids long. The V gene's germline CDR1 is SGHRS and CDR2 YFSETQ. Trimming removed 1 base from V and 4 bases from J; junction bases left unmatched: 3. CDR3 sequence: CASSLSAGADTQYF. The CDR3 DNA reads as TGCGCCAGCAGCTTGTCTGCGGGAGCAGATACGCAGTATTTT.

In its sample, this clone was seen once. The chain carries TRBV2 and TRBJ2-7; 8 bases are a match to TRBD2. Germline CDR1 and CDR2: SNHLY and FYNNEI. CDR3 length: 14 residues. The ends lost 3 bases at V and 3 bases at J; junction bases unmatched: 4. The CDR3 coding sequence is TGTGCCAGCAGTGACCTAGCGGGTCTCTACGAGCAGTACTTC. This encodes CASSDLAGLYEQYF.

This chain links TRBV18 with TRBJ2-6; D possibly corresponds to TRBD2 (6 bases). V gave up 1 base and J gave up 0 bases, with 7 bases separating them. The CDR3 covers 16 residues. Germline CDR1 reads KGHSH; CDR2 reads LQKENI. CDR3: CASSPRRDSGANVLTF. The CDR3, as DNA: TGTGCCAGCTCACCACGGAGGGACTCTGGGGCCAACGTCCTGACTTTC.

This rearrangement joins TRBV10-3 to TRBJ1-2; D is undetermined. Trimming took off 4 bases at V and 4 bases at J, with 16 bases between the two ends. Germline CDR1 ENHRY, CDR2 SYGVKD. The CDR3 loop spans 15 amino acids. This CDR3 reads CAISADQSVTYGYTF. The CDR3 region has the DNA TGTGCCATCAGTGCGGACCAATCGGTAACCTATGGCTACACCTTC.

This chain links TRBV7-6 with TRBJ1-3; no firm D call. Per germline, CDR1 SGHVS and CDR2 FNYEAQ. The V and J ends lost 3 bases and 2 bases respectively, with 5 bases between them. The CDR3 spans 13 residues. The CDR3: CASSLAAGNTIYF. The CDR3, as DNA: TGTGCCAGCAGCTTGGCAGCTGGAAACACCATATATTTT.

The chain joins TRBV7-3 to TRBJ2-1; 12 bases are a match to TRBD2. CDR3 size: 16 residues. CDR1 is SGHTA and CDR2 is FQGTGA in the germline V gene. V lost 0 bases, J lost 4 bases, and 1 base stayed unmatched. The CDR3 protein is CASSLTTSGGYNEQFF. In DNA form, the CDR3 reads TGTGCCAGCAGCTTAACGACTAGCGGGGGTTACAATGAGCAGTTCTTC.

This chain connects TRBV28 to TRBJ1-5; D uncertain. This CDR3 has 15 amino acids. Germline V gene sequence: CDR1 MDHEN, CDR2 SYDVKM. V lost 6 bases to trimming and J lost 5 bases, with 17 bases between them. For the CDR3, the DNA is TGTGCCAGCAGCCGGGAGCGGGCTGGAGATCAGCCCCAGCATTTT. Protein: CASSRERAGDQPQHF.

This chain links TRBV5-1 with TRBJ2-7; 13 nucleotides line up with TRBD2. This CDR3 has 17 amino acids. V lost 4 bases, J lost 2 bases, and 9 bases stayed unmatched. CDR1 is SGHRS, CDR2 YFSETQ, per germline. The CDR3 DNA sequence: TGCGCCAGCAGCCTGGACTCGGGACTAGCGGGAACCTACGAGCAGTACTTC. Translating it yields CASSLDSGLAGTYEQYF.

The CDR3 DNA sequence: TGTGCCAGCAGCCCCGAGGGGGGGTATTGGAATGAGCAGTTCTTC. Its translation is CASSPEGGYWNEQFF. The gene calls are TRBV5-6 and TRBJ2-1; D might be TRBD2 (7 bases). The V end was cut by 4 bases, the J end by 7 bases, with 18 bases between. The CDR3 runs 15 residues. Germline CDR1 reads SGHDT; CDR2 reads YYEEEE.

In DNA form, the CDR3 reads TGTGCCAGCAGCCAAGGCGGGACAGGCGATTCACCCCTCCACTTT. It translates to CASSQGGTGDSPLHF. This chain links TRBV3-1 (or the pseudogene TRBV3-2) with TRBJ1-6, with TRBD1 matching 8 bases. Trimming cost V 1 base and J 8 bases; bases outside gene matches: 4. Germline CDR1 is LGHDT and CDR2 is YNNKEL (reference sequence). The CDR3 is 15 residues long.